The 21 T cell receptor beta chains reported below all come from one sample, sequenced in a study of T cell responses to AZD1222 COVID-19 vaccine. Only in-frame clones appear in the TCRdb table, and some are missing; sequencing was by immunoSEQ multiplex PCR. The sample carries approximately 98,000 clones, around 83% recorded once. The material was peripheral blood, obtained on day 0 of AZD1222 vaccination. The receptors come from an adult in good health.

The chain couples TRBV5-1 to TRBJ2-3; 10 bases map to TRBD2. The CDR3 loop spans 17 amino acids. CDR1 SGHRS and CDR2 YFSETQ come from the germline V gene. V lost 0 bases and J lost 2; bases outside the gene matches: 6. The CDR3 reads CASSLASGGFFTDTQYF. CDR3 bases: TGCGCCAGCAGCTTGGCTAGCGGGGGATTTTTCACAGATACGCAGTATTTT.

The chain has TRBV7-8 and TRBJ1-5; TRBD1 agrees at 10 bases. Germline CDR1 is SGHVS and CDR2 is FQNEAQ. Trimming at V came to 5 bases and at J to 0 bases, leaving 16 bases not matched to a gene. The CDR3 covers 20 residues. Here the CDR3 DNA reads TGTGCCAGCAGCCCGAGGGGGGGGACAGGGGACAATCTTAGCAATCAGCCCCAGCATTTT. Translation: CASSPRGGTGDNLSNQPQHF.

This clone was picked up one time. The genes are TRBV10-3 and TRBJ2-7; TRBD1 matches at 7 bases. Trimming at V came to 2 bases and at J to 6 bases, leaving 10 bases not matched to a gene. Germline V gene sequence: CDR1 ENHRY, CDR2 SYGVKD. This CDR3 has 15 residues. This chain's CDR3 is CAISERGQSYVEQYF. DNA for the CDR3: TGTGCCATCAGTGAGCGGGGACAGAGCTATGTCGAGCAGTACTTC.

The chain combines TRBV5-1 with TRBJ1-2; D might be TRBD1 (6 bases). The CDR3 is 15 amino acids. CDR1 and CDR2 from the germline V gene are SGHRS and YFSETQ. Trimming cost V 0 bases and J 5 bases, with 14 bases left between them. CDR3 sequence (DNA): TGCGCCAGCAGCTTGGAAGGGGGTCAGGGGTATGGCTACACCTTC. Translation: CASSLEGGQGYGYTF.

This sequence joins TRBV4-1 and TRBJ1-3; D perhaps matches TRBD1 (5 bases). Germline-derived CDR1 and CDR2 are MGHRA and YSYEKL. The CDR3 length is 16 residues. The V end lost 0 bases, the J end lost 0 bases, and 9 bases lay between the germline ends. In DNA form, the CDR3 reads TGCGCCAGCAGCCAAGAATTGGGGGGCTCTGGAAACACCATATATTTT. Translation gives CASSQELGGSGNTIYF.

V is TRBV28 and J is TRBJ1-3; tentative D call: TRBD1 (5 bases). There are 15 residues in the CDR3. Germline-derived CDR1 and CDR2 are MDHEN and SYDVKM. Trimming removed 10 bases from V and 4 bases from J, with 20 bases in between. CDR3 sequence reads: CATTGVGYAGNTIYF. CDR3 nucleotide sequence: TGTGCCACCACGGGGGTAGGTTATGCCGGAAACACCATATATTTT.

The chain carries TRBV5-1 and TRBJ1-3; 7 bases agree with TRBD1. Germline V gene sequence: CDR1 SGHRS, CDR2 YFSETQ. The junction had 5 bases not matched to a gene; V was cut back by 0 bases and J by 2 bases. This CDR3 spans 16 amino acids. Here the CDR3 reads CASSLAQGIAGNTIYF. The CDR3 DNA follows: TGCGCCAGCAGCTTGGCACAGGGGATTGCTGGAAACACCATATATTTT. The whole variable domain, filled in from reference TRBV5-1 and TRBJ1-3, reads KAGVTQTPRYLIKTRGQQVTLSCSPISGHRSVSWYQQTPGQGLQFLFEYFSETQRNKGNFPGRFSGRQFSNSRSEMNVSTLELGDSALYLCASSLAQGIAGNTIYFGEGSWLTVV.

The chain's CDR3 is CASSNTGELFF. The CDR3 nucleotides read TGTGCCAGCAGCAACACCGGGGAGCTGTTTTTT. V gene TRBV12-3 or TRBV12-4 combines with J gene TRBJ2-2; D remains ambiguous. The CDR3 sequence is 11 residues long. Trimming took 6 bases from V and 2 from J, leaving 1 base between them.

This sequence joins TRBV13 and TRBJ2-5; D might be TRBD1 (6 bases). Trimming stripped 4 bases from V and 7 bases from J, with 13 bases between. The CDR3 is 13 amino acids. The germline V gene encodes CDR1 PRHDT and CDR2 FYEKMQ (reference sequence). The CDR3 protein is CASSYHRDGTQYF. CDR3 nucleotide sequence: TGTGCCAGCAGCTACCACAGGGATGGGACCCAGTACTTC.

The chain joins TRBV2 to TRBJ2-7; D is uncertain. CDR3 length: 15 residues. From germline, CDR1 is SNHLY and CDR2 FYNNEI. V lost 10 bases to trimming and J lost 0 bases, with 19 bases between them. The DNA for the CDR3 is TGTGCCATCCTCCCAGCTTCTTGGGGCTCCTACGAGCAGTACTTC. This codes for CAILPASWGSYEQYF.

The table lists this clone with a count of one. The chain is built from TRBV6-2 or TRBV6-3 and TRBJ2-5; 10 bases are shared with TRBD1. Per germline, CDR1 MNHEY and CDR2 SVGEGT. Trimming took 7 bases from V and 3 from J; bases not matched to a gene: 5. The CDR3 sequence is 14 residues long. As DNA, the CDR3 is TGTGCCAGCACCCCCGGGACAGGGGAAGAGACCCAGTACTTC. Protein product: CASTPGTGEETQYF.

The chain has TRBV5-5 and TRBJ2-2; D perhaps matches TRBD1 (6 bases). V shed 5 bases and J shed 3 bases, with 14 bases lying between them. The CDR3 consists of 15 residues. CDR1 and CDR2 (germline): SGHKS, YYEKEE (reference sequence). CDR3 nucleotide sequence: TGTGCCAGCAGGGGTACAGGGAAAGACACCGGGGAGCTGTTTTTT. Its translation is CASRGTGKDTGELFF.

This clone has only one observation. This chain uses TRBV2 with TRBJ1-5; D not certain. Germline V gene sequence: CDR1 SNHLY, CDR2 FYNNEI. V was trimmed by 4 bases and J by 4 bases, leaving 14 bases between them. The CDR3 loop spans 15 amino acids. This CDR3 is CASSVRAASNQPQHF. The CDR3 DNA sequence: TGTGCCAGCAGTGTAAGAGCAGCATCGAATCAGCCCCAGCATTTT.

This clone was seen only a few times. This chain uses TRBV7-9 with TRBJ1-6, with unresolved D. V was shortened by 3 bases and J by 5 bases, with 8 bases between the two germline ends. The CDR3 length is 14 residues. CDR1 SEHNR and CDR2 FQNEAQ come from the germline V gene (reference sequence). Here the CDR3 reads CASSFYADNSPLHF. The CDR3 DNA is TGTGCCAGCAGCTTCTACGCAGATAATTCACCCCTCCACTTT.

This chain joins TRBV27 and TRBJ2-7, with TRBD2 matching 12 bases. There are 15 residues in the CDR3. CDR1 and CDR2 (germline): MNHEY, SMNVEV (reference sequence). J lost 3 bases, V lost 6 bases, and 6 bases had no gene match. Here the CDR3 reads CASRPQGLAGYEQYF. The CDR3 region has the DNA TGTGCCAGCAGGCCCCAGGGACTAGCGGGCTACGAGCAGTACTTC.

In its sample, this clone was seen a few times. The chain is built from TRBV5-4 and TRBJ2-3; D unresolved. Trimming shortened V by 1 base and J by 6 bases, and 12 bases separated the two germline ends. The CDR3 runs 14 residues. Germline-derived CDR1 and CDR2 are SGHNT and YYREEE (reference sequence). The DNA of the CDR3 is TGTGCCAGCAGCTTGAGGTTGCGTACGGATACGCAGTATTTT. Translation: CASSLRLRTDTQYF.

The chain carries TRBV5-1 and TRBJ2-1; tentative D call: TRBD2 (6 bases). Trimming took off 0 bases at V and 0 bases at J, with 13 bases between the two ends. The CDR3 runs to 17 residues. From germline, CDR1 is SGHRS and CDR2 YFSETQ. The CDR3 region is CASSLEGRGSSYNEQFF. In DNA, the CDR3 is TGCGCCAGCAGCTTGGAGGGGCGGGGCAGCTCCTACAATGAGCAGTTCTTC.

The chain joins TRBV12-3 or TRBV12-4 to TRBJ2-6; the D is unclear. The V gene lost 11 bases and the J gene lost 4 bases, with 12 bases spanning the gap. This CDR3 comprises 13 residues. The CDR3 sequence is CAGRSTGANVLTF. The CDR3 region has the DNA TGTGCCGGCCGATCGACAGGGGCCAACGTCCTGACTTTC.

This chain uses TRBV19 with TRBJ1-2; D is uncertain. The CDR3 length is 16 residues. CDR1 LNHDA and CDR2 SQIVND come from the germline V gene (reference sequence). V was cut by 7 bases and J by 4 bases, with 22 bases left in between. DNA of the CDR3: TGTGCCAGTACCCCTCTCGGGGTAGAACTAAGCTATGGCTACACCTTC. Its translation is CASTPLGVELSYGYTF.

The chain joins TRBV28 to TRBJ1-1, with D unclear. Germline V lookup: CDR1 MDHEN, CDR2 SYDVKM. The V end lost 3 bases, the J end lost 3 bases, and 8 bases lay between the germline ends. This CDR3 has 13 residues. DNA of the CDR3: TGTGCCAGCAGTTTTAGAATCCACACTGAAGCTTTCTTT. Translated: CASSFRIHTEAFF.

The rearrangement joins TRBV5-8 to TRBJ1-2, with D possibly being TRBD1 (5 bases). The CDR3 sequence is 13 residues long. Trimming removed 5 bases from V and 2 bases from J, with 10 bases in between. Germline V CDR1 and CDR2: SGHTS, YDEGEE. Here the CDR3 DNA reads TGTGCCAGCAGAAAACAGGAAAACTATGGCTACACCTTC. Protein product: CASRKQENYGYTF. Based on the CDR3 plus reference TRBV5-8 and TRBJ1-2, the full variable domain is EAGVTQSPTHLIKTRGQQATLRCSPISGHTSVYWYQQALGLGLQFLLWYDEGEERNRGNFPPRFSGRQFPNYSSELNVNALELEDSALYLCASRKQENYGYTFGSGTRLTVV.